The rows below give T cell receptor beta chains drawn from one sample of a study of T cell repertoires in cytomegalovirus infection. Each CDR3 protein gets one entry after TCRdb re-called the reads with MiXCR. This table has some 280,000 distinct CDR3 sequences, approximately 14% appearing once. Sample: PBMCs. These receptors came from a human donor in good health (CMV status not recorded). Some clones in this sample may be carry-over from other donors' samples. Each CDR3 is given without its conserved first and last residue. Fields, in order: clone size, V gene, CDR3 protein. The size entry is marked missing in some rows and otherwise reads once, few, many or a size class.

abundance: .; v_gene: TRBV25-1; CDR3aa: ASSAQGAGSGNQPQH
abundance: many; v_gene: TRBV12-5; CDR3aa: ASAHPGGLRYGRAF
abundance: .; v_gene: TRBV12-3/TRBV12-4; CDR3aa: ASSLIAGGPDTQY
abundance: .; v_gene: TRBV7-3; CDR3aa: ASSRTGTSGYT
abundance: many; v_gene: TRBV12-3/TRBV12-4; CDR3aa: ASSFPGRENTEAF
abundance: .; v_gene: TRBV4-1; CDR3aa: ASSQGLASSTKNIQY
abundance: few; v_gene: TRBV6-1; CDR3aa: ASSERLGTNEKLF
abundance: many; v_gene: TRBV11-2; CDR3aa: ASSPGTKHTGELF
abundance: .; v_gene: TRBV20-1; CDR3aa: SGMGGRYEQF
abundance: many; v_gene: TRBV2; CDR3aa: ASSVGGTGGLYEQY
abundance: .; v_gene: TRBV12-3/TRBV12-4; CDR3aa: ASSLQQGGIQPQH
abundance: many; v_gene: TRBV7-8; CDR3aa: ASSLPGLDKNEQF
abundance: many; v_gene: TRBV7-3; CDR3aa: ASSPDGYGYT
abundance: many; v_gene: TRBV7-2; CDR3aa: ASSPRRSSGNTIY
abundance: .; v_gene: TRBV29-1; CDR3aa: SVGEGDSPLH
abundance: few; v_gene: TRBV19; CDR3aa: ASSMRGQNQPQH
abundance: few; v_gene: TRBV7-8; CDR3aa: ASSLGTEDIYGYT
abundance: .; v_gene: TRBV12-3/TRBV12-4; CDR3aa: ASSSGTGWSYTQY
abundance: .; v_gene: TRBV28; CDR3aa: ASSFRLAGDEQF
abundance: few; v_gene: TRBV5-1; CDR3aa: ASSPGGARKEAF
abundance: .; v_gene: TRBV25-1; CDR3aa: ASTQGSASPLH
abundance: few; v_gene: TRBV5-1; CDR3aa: ASSSVTDNEQF
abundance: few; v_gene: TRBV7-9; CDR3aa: ASSQRTGKYQETQY
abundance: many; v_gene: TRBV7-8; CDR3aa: ASSYVTSGGVETQY
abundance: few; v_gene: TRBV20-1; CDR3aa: SARDYGGSTDTQY
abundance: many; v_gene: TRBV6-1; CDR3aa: ASNSGTEPYNEQF
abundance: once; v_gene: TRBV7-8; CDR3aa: ANTGDGNTGELF
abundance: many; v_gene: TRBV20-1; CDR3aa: SARTGGYEQY
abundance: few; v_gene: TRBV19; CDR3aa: ASSSIDANNYGYT
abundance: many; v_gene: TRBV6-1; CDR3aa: ASSKVVNQPQH
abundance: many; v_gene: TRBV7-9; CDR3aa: ASSLAGTGGSYGYT
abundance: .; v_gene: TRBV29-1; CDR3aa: SVVVGDQPQH
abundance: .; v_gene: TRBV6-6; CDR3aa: ASSNRDRVTDTQY
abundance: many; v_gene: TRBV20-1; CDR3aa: SARDLGTGWHEQF
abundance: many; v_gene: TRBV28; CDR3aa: ASTSTAHMRSYT